What follows is one TCR beta chain and its context. The data were obtained in a study of CD8 T cells in Susac syndrome. Study-wide context: When blood was drawn, patients with Susac syndrome were on intravenous immunoglobulin alone, on corticosteroids, or therapy-naive.

cDNA came from about 0.5 to 1 ug RNA primed by random hexamers. MiXCR was run by TCRdb on the immunoSEQ multiplex PCR reads, yielding one entry per CDR3 protein. The table includes about 240,000 distinct CDR3 sequences, less than 96% detected once. CDR3 length equals 13 residues. Germline V CDR1 and CDR2: SGHVS, FNYEAQ. V lost 4 bases and J 6 bases, leaving 13 bases between the germline ends. Sequenced sample: CD4+ T cells from PBMCs. The chain has TRBV7-6 and TRBJ2-7; TRBD1 might be the D (6 bases). The clonotype was recovered from a human donor with Susac syndrome. The CDR3 sequence is CASSSKTGTEQYF. The CDR3 nucleotides are TGTGCCAGCAGCTCTAAGACAGGCACCGAGCAGTACTTC.